The entry below describes one T cell receptor beta chain. The data derive from a study of glioma-infiltrating T cells after dendritic cell vaccination. As to time point: after dendritic cell vaccination, including at tumor progression/relapse. Clones were read by immunoSEQ multiplex PCR, and TCRdb kept only the in-frame ones, dropping some. This table has under 130,000 clones, about 90% appearing once. Germline V gene lookup returns CDR1 LNHNV and CDR2 YYDKDF (reference sequence). V lost 3 bases and J 5 bases, leaving 16 bases between the germline ends. CDR3 length: 15 amino acids. The sequenced sample was blood, obtained after dendritic cell vaccination. The chain links TRBV15 to TRBJ1-2; TRBD1 is a possible D gene (5 bases). This clonotype was sampled from a human donor with glioblastoma. CDR3 sequence: CATSSPRGGEYGYTF. Written as DNA, the CDR3 is TGTGCCACCAGCAGCCCCCGGGGGGGTGAATATGGCTACACCTTC.